The 5 T cell receptor beta chains reported below all come from one sample, sequenced in a study of Ad26.COV2.S vaccination and SARS-CoV-2 variants (dated by TCRdb to 2020 to 2023). The library was built by means of the immunoSEQ multiplex PCR assay. TCRdb limited this immuneACCESS table to in-frame rearrangements with V and J called. A share of clones is missing; checked studies link under half to unresolved V genes, and the rest is unexplained. The sample table contains 300,000 to 450,000 clones; only one count was recorded for about 88% of them. Of the sample, 3% to 4% falls within the top ten clones. The treatment or condition label on this specimen signifies: about 20 received Ad26.COV2.S at low or high dose, single or two shots; about 5 received placebo; per-sample allocation not given. Repertoires of vaccine and placebo recipients were sequenced from samples taken on day 63 after the first injection.

The starting material was peripheral blood, obtained in a trial of Ad26.COV2.S vaccine versus placebo. The source of these receptors is a person aged 18-65 years who received the Ad26.COV2.S COVID-19 vaccine or a placebo.

DNA of the CDR3: TGTGCCAGCAGTTTAACAGAAAGTTACGAGCAGTACTTC. Translating it yields CASSLTESYEQYF. V is TRBV28 and J is TRBJ2-7, with D uncertain. This CDR3 region has 13 residues. V lost 2 bases and J 4 bases, leaving 9 bases between the germline ends. The germline CDR1 and CDR2 sequences are MDHEN and SYDVKM. Filled out from reference TRBV28 and TRBJ2-7, the complete variable domain reads DVKVTQSSRYLVKRTGEKVFLECVQDMDHENMFWYRQDPGLGLRLIYFSYDVKMKEKGDIPEGYSVSREKKERFSLILESASTNQTSMYLCASSLTESYEQYFGPGTRLTVT.

This rearrangement joins TRBV27 to TRBJ1-1, with unresolved D. Germline V gives CDR1 MNHEY, CDR2 SMNVEV (reference sequence). This CDR3 has 13 amino acids. V lost 4 bases, J lost 4 bases, and 10 bases lay in between. CDR3 sequence: CASSSTWATEAFF. For the CDR3, the DNA is TGTGCCAGCAGTTCCACCTGGGCCACTGAAGCTTTCTTT.

This chain connects TRBV9 to TRBJ2-1; 12 nucleotides line up with TRBD2. Trimming took 7 bases from V and 9 from J; bases not matched to a gene: 5. The CDR3 consists of 13 residues. Per germline, CDR1 SGDLS and CDR2 YYNGEE. CDR3 nucleotide sequence: TGTGCCAGCGGGACTAGCGGGCTGAGTGAGCAGTTCTTC. This encodes CASGTSGLSEQFF.

The chain joins TRBV19 to TRBJ2-7; 8 bases are shared with TRBD1. With 5 bases clipped from V and 5 bases from J, the junction kept 8 bases outside the gene matches. The germline V gene has CDR1 LNHDA and CDR2 SQIVND (reference sequence). The CDR3 has 14 residues. The CDR3 reads CASSLWTGTNEQYF. Here the CDR3 DNA reads TGTGCCAGTAGTTTATGGACAGGGACAAACGAGCAGTACTTC.

Note on this clone: One end of the junction varies from germline; a read error may be responsible. The chain carries TRBV6-6 and TRBJ1-4; TRBD1 might be the D (5 bases). Germline CDR1 reads MNHNY; CDR2 reads SVGAGI (reference sequence). There are 19 residues in the CDR3. Here the CDR3 DNA reads TGTGCCGGCAGCCGACAAACTGAAAGGGGATTTCGGTGTAATGAAAAACTGTTTTTT. It yields the protein CAGSRQTERGFRCNEKLFF.